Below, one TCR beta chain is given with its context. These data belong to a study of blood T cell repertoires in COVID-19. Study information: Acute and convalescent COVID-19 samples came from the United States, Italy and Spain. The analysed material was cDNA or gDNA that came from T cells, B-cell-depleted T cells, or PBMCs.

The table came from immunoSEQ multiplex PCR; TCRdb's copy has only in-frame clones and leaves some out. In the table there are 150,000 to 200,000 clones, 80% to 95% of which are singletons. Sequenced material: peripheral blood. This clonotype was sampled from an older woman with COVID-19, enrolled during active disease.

CDR3 region: CASSSSGTTSQETQYF. As DNA, the CDR3 is TGTGCCAGCAGCTCCAGCGGGACCACATCTCAAGAGACCCAGTACTTC. The chain carries TRBV7-3 and TRBJ2-5; TRBD2 matches at 7 bases. The CDR3 is 16 amino acids. With 4 bases clipped from V and 2 bases from J, the junction kept 10 bases outside the gene matches. The germline CDR1 and CDR2 sequences are SGHTA and FQGTGA.